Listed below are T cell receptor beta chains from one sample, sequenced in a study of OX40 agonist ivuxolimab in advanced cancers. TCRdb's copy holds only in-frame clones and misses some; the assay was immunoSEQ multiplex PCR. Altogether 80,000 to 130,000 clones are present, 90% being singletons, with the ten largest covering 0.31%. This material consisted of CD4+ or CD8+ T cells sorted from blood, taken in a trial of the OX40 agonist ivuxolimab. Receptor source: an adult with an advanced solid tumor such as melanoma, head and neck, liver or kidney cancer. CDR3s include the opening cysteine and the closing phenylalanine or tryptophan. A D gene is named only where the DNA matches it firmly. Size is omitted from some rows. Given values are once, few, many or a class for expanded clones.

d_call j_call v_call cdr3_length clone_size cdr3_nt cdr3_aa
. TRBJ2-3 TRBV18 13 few TGTGCCAGCTCACCCCCCTTAGGAGATACGCAGTATTTT CASSPPLGDTQYF
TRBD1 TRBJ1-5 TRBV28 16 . TGTGCCAGCAGTCCGAACCCGGGACAGGGCTATCAGCCCCAGCATTTT CASSPNPGQGYQPQHF
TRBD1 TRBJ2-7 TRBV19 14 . TGTGCCAGTAGTATCGGGACAGGGGGGTACGAGCAGTACTTC CASSIGTGGYEQYF
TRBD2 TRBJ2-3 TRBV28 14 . TGTGCCAGCAAGCGGGCGGGAGGCACAGATACGCAGTATTTT CASKRAGGTDTQYF
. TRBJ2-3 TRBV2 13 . TGTGCCAGCAGTGTGGCAGGGACAGATACGCAGTATTTT CASSVAGTDTQYF
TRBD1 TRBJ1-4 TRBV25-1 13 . TGTGCCAGCGGGACAGATAGAAATGAAAAACTGTTTTTT CASGTDRNEKLFF
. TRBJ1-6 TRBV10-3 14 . TGTGCCATCAGTCTTGGACAGACTAATTCACCCCTCCACTTT CAISLGQTNSPLHF
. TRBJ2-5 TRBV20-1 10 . TGCAGTGCAGGGGAAGAGACCCAGTACTTC CSAGEETQYF
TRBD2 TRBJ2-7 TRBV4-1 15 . TGCGCCAGCAGGCAAGACTTAGCGGGAACCTACGAGCAGTACTTC CASRQDLAGTYEQYF
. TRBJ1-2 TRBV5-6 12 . TGTGCCAGCAGCTCGGGACCTGGGGGCTACACCTTC CASSSGPGGYTF
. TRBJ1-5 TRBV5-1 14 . TGCGCCAGCAGCTTGGCAGGGTCAGGGCAGCCCCAGCATTTT CASSLAGSGQPQHF
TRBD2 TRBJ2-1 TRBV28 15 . TGTGCCAGCACCTTAGCGGGGAGCTCCTACAATGAGCAGTTCTTC CASTLAGSSYNEQFF